Included here is one TCR beta chain sequence, with context. The antigen it binds to is not known. No quality values exist for individual bases; no much larger clone is one base distant. The TCR beta CDR3 regions were amplified from RNA transcripts. For the first round of RT-PCR on the TCR CDR3, the HTBI primer set was used together with the Qiagen OneStep RT-PCR kit. A second multiplex PCR round built the libraries, followed by size selection and purification. Paired-end sequencing of the libraries was performed with 100 bp reads on an Illumina HiSeq2000. Turning to the authors' computational methods: SOAPnuke was used to process the raw data, throwing out any read that contained adapters or uncalled bases, had a mean Phred below 15, or lacked an exact constant-primer or identifier match. COPE v1.2.5 was used to merge the high-quality paired reads, and each unique nucleotide sequence was defined as a clonotype. Clonotypes were aligned to IMGT TRBV, TRBD and TRBJ reference segments using MiTCR v1.1. Only V-J combinations with frequency above 0.0001, covering approximately 99% of repertoires, were analysed. The TCS score was defined as the ratio of F50 (clonal expansion) to E x V (chaos), calculated using BLOSUM62-based TCRdist between CDR3 peptides within each V-J. Welch's t-statistics and random forest reduced just over 500 V-J features to 13, which were used in a naive Bayes classifier (R e1071). In TCRdb, the public reads were trimmed at Q25 with fastp and aligned with MiXCR, with productive beta chains retained. Rows with a matching CDR3 protein are joined into one entry that keeps the most common DNA and genes. In this record, the V and J calls reflect TCRdb's handling and not the investigators' own analysis. The sample data list more than 300,000 distinct CDR3 sequences, and under 20% of these were observed just once. The ten largest clonotypes hold 40% of the sample.

The data belong to a study of T cells in Graves' hyperthyroidism and ophthalmopathy (dated by TCRdb to about 2019). Background on the whole study: Peripheral blood was sampled at the time of initial diagnosis, prior to any treatment. Following sampling, methimazole starting at 30 mg daily was given to hyperthyroidism patients, and high-dose intravenous methylprednisolone was given to ophthalmopathy patients. To identify TCR V-J signatures that set the groups apart, the researchers used a discovery cohort of 100 or so patients, made up of some 41 with Graves' ophthalmopathy and 55 to 65 with stable Graves' hyperthyroidism. Whether ophthalmopathy could be predicted prospectively was tested in an independent validation cohort made up of about 20 hyperthyroidism patients plus 17 patients who later progressed to ophthalmopathy. According to the paper, TCR Vbeta CDR3 sequencing was carried out on 135 peripheral blood samples, which came from fewer than 50 ophthalmopathy, some 73 hyperthyroidism and roughly 17 progressor patients. The roughly 100 discovery patients were divided at random into training and test sets in a 7:3 ratio. The study also compared thyroid tissue and blood T-cell repertoires from more than five Graves' hyperthyroidism patients.

For this chain, trimming is 5 bases at the V end and 6 bases at the J end, and the number of junction bases without a gene match is 7. For CDR1 and CDR2, the germline V gene lists SGHTA and FQGTGA. The CDR3 runs 15 amino acids, cysteine and phenylalanine included. Left in the record is the CDR3 DNA by itself, 45 bases read in frame from the first base. Moderately to severely active disease, a Clinical Activity Score of at least 3, a NOSPECS grade of at least 4, and a duration under 3 months were present in ophthalmopathy patients. Any patient with an uncontrolled infection, another autoimmune disease, pregnancy or lactation was excluded. Diagnoses were based on clinical symptoms, serum thyroxine and TRAb, thyroid ultrasound and orbital computed tomography. PBMCs were separated from roughly 10 ml of fresh peripheral blood using Ficoll-Paque density gradient centrifugation. Total RNA was extracted with Trizol reagent, and quality was checked on an Agilent 2100 Bioanalyzer.

Broader findings and caveats from the paper: In validation, progression to ophthalmopathy was predicted by the model with 65% to 71% sensitivity and 72% to 85% specificity, a median of roughly 6.4 months before onset. Blood samples also contained most of the expanded thyroid clonotypes (frequency above 0.001), which suggests that blood repertoires may reflect thyroid immune responses. A 13 V-J signature model separated ophthalmopathy from stable hyperthyroidism, with 87.88% sensitivity and 81.08% specificity in cross-validation and 80%/75% in testing. Sample size was not statistically predetermined, and blinding of investigators to group allocation was not performed.

The sequence links TRBV7-3 to TRBJ2-1; TRBD2 fits 10 bases in the junction. The sequenced sample consisted of blood. The source of this sequence is a young man with Graves' ophthalmopathy. The CDR3 here reads CASSETGTSANEQFF. At the DNA level, the sequence is TGTGCCAGCAGCGAAACCGGGACTAGCGCCAATGAGCAGTTCTTC.